The subject of this entry is one T cell receptor beta chain. Using immunoSEQ multiplex PCR, the repertoire was profiled, and TCRdb retains in-frame clones only, with some absent. The sample yields 1.5 million to 1.9 million clones, nearly 99% seen once. This entry belongs to a study of shared clonotypes between healthy human individuals. Trimming took 1 base from V and 11 from J, leaving 8 bases between them. The CDR3 runs 11 residues. CDR1 is MGHRA and CDR2 is YSYEKL in the germline V gene. The sample consisted of naive CD4+ T cells sorted from blood. Subset specified: CD45RA+ positively selected. The sequence was obtained from a man in his thirties or forties in good health. The chain couples TRBV4-1 to TRBJ1-1; D is unclear. Here the CDR3 reads CASSQGTYAFF. DNA of the CDR3: TGCGCCAGCAGCCAAGGCACGTATGCTTTCTTT.